This T cell receptor (beta chain) derives from a study of blood T cell repertoires in COVID-19. Overall study: Samples of COVID-19 (acute and convalescent) were obtained from the United States, Italy and Spain. T cells, B-cell-depleted T cells, or PBMCs provided the cDNA or gDNA that served as material.

Germline CDR1 reads LGHDT; CDR2 reads YNNKEL (reference sequence). The CDR3 spans 15 residues. Trimming took off 4 bases at V and 3 bases at J, with 13 bases between the two ends. Clones were read by immunoSEQ multiplex PCR, and TCRdb kept only the in-frame ones, dropping some. The repertoire has over 250,000 clones, about 90% of them found once; the top ten carry over 1.2%. The TCR originated in a middle-aged woman who had recovered from COVID-19. Sample: peripheral blood. The chain uses TRBV3-1 (or the pseudogene TRBV3-2) and TRBJ1-5; tentative D call: TRBD1 (5 bases). CDR3 coding DNA: TGTGCCAGCAGCCCGGGCAGGGCCTACAATCAGCCCCAGCATTTT. As protein: CASSPGRAYNQPQHF.